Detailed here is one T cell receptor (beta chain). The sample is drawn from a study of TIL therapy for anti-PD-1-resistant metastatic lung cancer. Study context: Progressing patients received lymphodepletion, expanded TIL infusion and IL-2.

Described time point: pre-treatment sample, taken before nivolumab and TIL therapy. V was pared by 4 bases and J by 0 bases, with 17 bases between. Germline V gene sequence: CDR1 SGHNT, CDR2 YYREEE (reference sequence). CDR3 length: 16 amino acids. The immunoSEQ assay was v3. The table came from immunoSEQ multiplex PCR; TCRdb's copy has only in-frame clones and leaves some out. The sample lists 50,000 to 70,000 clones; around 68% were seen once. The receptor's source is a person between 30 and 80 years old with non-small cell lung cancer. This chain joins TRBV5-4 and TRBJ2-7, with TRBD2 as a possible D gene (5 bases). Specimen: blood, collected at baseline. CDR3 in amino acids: CASSRTGAKASYEQYF. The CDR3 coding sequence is TGTGCCAGCAGCCGGACTGGCGCAAAGGCCTCCTACGAGCAGTACTTC.